A single T cell receptor beta chain is shown here with its context. This specimen includes other DNA sequences encoding the same CDR3. This sample stems from a study of blood T cell repertoires in COVID-19. About the study: The origin of the acute and convalescent COVID-19 samples was the United States, Italy and Spain. Sample material is recorded as cDNA or gDNA derived from T cells, B-cell-depleted T cells, or PBMCs.

Authors' data handling: Reference gene primer amplification yielded estimated nucleated cell counts. Produced via immunoSEQ multiplex PCR; TCRdb's table is partial and in-frame only. V and J calls and clone size are as listed in that table; D and trimming were resolved from the DNA. The repertoire holds roughly 190,000 clones, around 85% seen once, with 1.1% in the top ten. The origin of this receptor is a man aged 30 to 45 with acute or convalescent COVID-19. The specimen was peripheral blood.

CDR3 nucleotides: TGTGCCAGCAGCTTGGGGCTAGCGGGCTCCTACAATGAGCAGTTCTTC. As protein: CASSLGLAGSYNEQFF. The V and J genes are TRBV5-4 and TRBJ2-1; TRBD2 agrees at 8 bases. The CDR3 has 16 amino acids. The V gene end was trimmed by 0 bases and the J gene end by 0 bases; junction bases not matched to a gene: 2. The germline gives CDR1 SGHNT, CDR2 YYREEE (reference sequence).